The 18 T cell receptor beta chains given below trace back to one sample, sequenced in a study of chemoradiotherapy in HPV16-positive cancers. Repertoires were generated with immunoSEQ multiplex PCR, while TCRdb's copy carries only in-frame clones and drops some. The sample yields fewer than 70,000 clones, roughly 90% seen once. Sample: blood, taken from a patient who underwent chemoradiotherapy. The receptors were sampled from a human donor with HPV-associated anogenital cancer.

The CDR3 reads CASSQERGLGGEQYF. The CDR3 nucleotides are TGCGCCAGCAGCCAAGAAAGGGGGCTCGGAGGCGAGCAGTACTTC. This chain uses TRBV4-1 with TRBJ2-7; 7 positions agree with TRBD1. This CDR3 contains 15 residues. CDR1 is MGHRA, CDR2 YSYEKL, per germline. V trimming: 0 bases; J trimming: 6 bases; junction bases outside the gene matches: 8.

This chain's CDR3 is CASSLEGTGLGANVLTF. The CDR3 coding sequence is TGTGCCAGCAGCTTAGAAGGGACAGGGCTCGGGGCCAACGTCCTGACTTTC. The chain carries TRBV7-2 and TRBJ2-6; 9 nucleotides agree with TRBD1. The CDR3 loop spans 17 amino acids. Germline lookup yields CDR1 SGHTA and CDR2 FQGNSA. V was clipped by 1 base and J by 4 bases; unmatched bases: 5.

The V gene is TRBV6-5, the J gene TRBJ2-7; no firm D call. V was pared by 5 bases and J by 12 bases, with 11 bases between. CDR1 and CDR2 from the germline V gene are MNHEY and SVGAGI. The CDR3 covers 10 residues. The CDR3 nucleotides are TGTGCCAGCAGTGAAGCTCCCCGGTACTTC. Amino acid sequence: CASSEAPRYF.

J is TRBJ2-2 and V is TRBV9, with 7 bases lining up with TRBD1. This CDR3 is built from 15 residues. CDR1 and CDR2 (germline): SGDLS, YYNGEE. The V gene end was trimmed by 3 bases and the J gene end by 0 bases; junction bases not matched to a gene: 2. The CDR3 reads CASSAGTANTGELFF. In DNA, the CDR3 is TGTGCCAGCAGCGCTGGGACAGCGAACACCGGGGAGCTGTTTTTT.

The V and J genes are TRBV7-2 and TRBJ1-6; D is possibly TRBD1 (6 bases). CDR3 length: 15 amino acids. The V and J ends lost 5 bases and 5 bases respectively, with 13 bases between them. Germline CDR1 reads SGHTA; CDR2 reads FQGNSA. The CDR3 DNA sequence: TGTGCCAGCAGCCCCAACAGGGCGGATAATTCACCCCTCCACTTT. Its translation is CASSPNRADNSPLHF. The entire variable domain, with the rest obtained from reference TRBV7-2 and TRBJ1-6, is as follows: GAGVSQSPSNKVTEKGKDVELRCDPISGHTALYWYRQSLGQGLEFLIYFQGNSAPDKSGLPSDRFSAERTGGSVSTLTIQRTQQEDSAVYLCASSPNRADNSPLHFGNGTRLTVT.

A single count supports this clone. This chain joins TRBV5-4 and TRBJ2-7; possibly TRBD2 for D (6 bases). Germline-derived CDR1 and CDR2 are SGHNT and YYREEE (reference sequence). Trimming removed 3 bases at V and 5 bases at J, with 15 bases between. The CDR3 covers 14 residues. The CDR3 reads CASSSGLSQHEQYF. The DNA for the CDR3 is TGTGCCAGCAGCTCGGGACTGTCTCAGCACGAGCAGTACTTC.

This chain connects TRBV25-1 to TRBJ1-3, with 7 bases fitting TRBD1. V shed 1 base, J shed 0 bases, and the junction held 6 bases outside the gene matches. Germline loops: CDR1 MGHDK, CDR2 SYGVNS. The CDR3 is 17 residues long. The CDR3 sequence is CASSEFRTGRSGNTIYF. The CDR3 DNA reads TGTGCCAGCAGTGAATTCAGGACAGGCCGCTCTGGAAACACCATATATTTT. Variable domain in full (rest from reference TRBV25-1 and TRBJ1-3): EADIYQTPRYLVIGTGKKITLECSQTMGHDKMYWYQQDPGMELHLIHYSYGVNSTEKGDLSSESTVSRIRTEHFPLTLESARPSHTSQYLCASSEFRTGRSGNTIYFGEGSWLTVV.

The chain has TRBV11-2 and TRBJ1-4; 9 bases match TRBD1. The CDR3 totals 15 residues. Germline CDR1 reads SGHAT; CDR2 reads FQNNGV. V shed 7 bases, J shed 7 bases, and the junction held 10 bases outside the gene matches. The CDR3 DNA reads TGTGCCAGCAACACAGCGGGGACAGGGTCTGAAAAACTGTTTTTT. Its protein product is CASNTAGTGSEKLFF.

The V call is TRBV10-3, the J call TRBJ2-3; 9 positions agree with TRBD1. The CDR3 totals 14 residues. The J segment lost 4 bases and the V segment lost 10 bases, leaving 9 bases of the junction unmatched. The germline V gene has CDR1 ENHRY and CDR2 SYGVKD. The CDR3 here is CATNRDRESDTQYF. CDR3 in DNA: TGTGCCACCAACCGGGACAGGGAATCAGATACGCAGTATTTT.

The chain joins TRBV10-3 to TRBJ2-2; D is unresolved. Germline loops: CDR1 ENHRY, CDR2 SYGVKD. Trimming pared 8 bases from V and 3 bases from J, leaving 7 bases between. This CDR3 is built from 12 residues. CDR3 amino acids: CAIALYTGELFF. In nucleotides, the CDR3 is TGTGCCATCGCACTTTACACCGGGGAGCTGTTTTTT.

V gene TRBV4-2 combines with J gene TRBJ2-3; 8 nucleotides line up with TRBD2. V lost 3 bases and J lost 4; bases outside the gene matches: 9. The CDR3 covers 16 residues. Germline V CDR1 and CDR2: LGHNA, YNFKEQ. The CDR3 DNA reads as TGTGCCAGCAGCCAGGGGAGCGGGAGAAGCGCAGATACGCAGTATTTT. Translating gives CASSQGSGRSADTQYF.

V usage is TRBV7-3 and J usage is TRBJ1-1; the D gene is possibly TRBD1 (5 bases). V was clipped by 5 bases and J by 4 bases, with 14 bases between them. CDR1 and CDR2 from the germline V gene are SGHTA and FQGTGA. The CDR3 has 14 residues. The CDR3 loop is CASSPRVLSTEAFF. CDR3 nucleotide sequence: TGTGCCAGCAGCCCCAGGGTGTTGAGCACTGAAGCTTTCTTT.

The chain links TRBV5-5 to TRBJ2-1; 8 bases agree with TRBD1. Germline CDR1 SGHKS, CDR2 YYEKEE (reference sequence). The CDR3 covers 15 residues. V dropped 0 bases and J dropped 9; count of bases not matched to a gene: 8. The CDR3 DNA reads as TGTGCCAGCAGCTTGGGGCAGGGGGCGCCGCGTGAGCAGTTCTTC. Translation gives CASSLGQGAPREQFF.

The V and J genes are TRBV7-2 and TRBJ1-5; TRBD1 matches at 9 bases. V was clipped by 1 base and J by 4 bases; unmatched bases: 2. Germline CDR1 and CDR2: SGHTA and FQGNSA. The CDR3 is 15 residues long. CDR3 region: CASSLVGTGNQPQHF. The CDR3 DNA follows: TGTGCCAGCAGCTTAGTAGGGACAGGGAATCAGCCCCAGCATTTT.

Only a few counts were recorded for this clone. The V and J genes are TRBV4-2 and TRBJ2-7; a weak D match, TRBD1 (5 bases). This CDR3 region has 18 residues. V was shortened by 1 base and J by 0 bases, with 19 bases between the two germline ends. In germline, CDR1 is LGHNA, CDR2 YNFKEQ. CDR3 bases: TGTGCCAGCAGCCAAGCAGGGCAGGGTAGGCCCCACTCCTACGAGCAGTACTTC. Amino acid sequence: CASSQAGQGRPHSYEQYF.

V is TRBV29-1 and J is TRBJ2-3; unclear D gene. With 7 bases removed from V and 1 base from J, the gap between germline ends came to 9 bases. The CDR3 runs 12 residues. Germline-derived CDR1 and CDR2 are SQVTM and ANQGSEA. Here the CDR3 reads CSAGRRTDTQYF. Written as DNA, the CDR3 is TGCAGCGCCGGACGGCGCACAGATACGCAGTATTTT.

The genes are TRBV29-1 and TRBJ1-6; D not certain. This CDR3 has 13 amino acids. Trimming removed 4 bases at V and 0 bases at J, with 4 bases between. CDR1 is SQVTM and CDR2 is ANQGSEA in the germline V gene. CDR3 in DNA: TGCAGCGTTGCCGTCTCCTATAATTCACCCCTCCACTTT. Its translation: CSVAVSYNSPLHF.

V is TRBV10-3 and J is TRBJ2-6; TRBD1 aligns across 11 bases. V was clipped by 7 bases and J by 3 bases; unmatched bases: 5. Germline loops: CDR1 ENHRY, CDR2 SYGVKD. The CDR3 length is 16 residues. The CDR3, as DNA: TGTGCCATCAAGGGGACAGGGGGATTTGGGGCCAACGTCCTGACTTTC. Its translation: CAIKGTGGFGANVLTF.